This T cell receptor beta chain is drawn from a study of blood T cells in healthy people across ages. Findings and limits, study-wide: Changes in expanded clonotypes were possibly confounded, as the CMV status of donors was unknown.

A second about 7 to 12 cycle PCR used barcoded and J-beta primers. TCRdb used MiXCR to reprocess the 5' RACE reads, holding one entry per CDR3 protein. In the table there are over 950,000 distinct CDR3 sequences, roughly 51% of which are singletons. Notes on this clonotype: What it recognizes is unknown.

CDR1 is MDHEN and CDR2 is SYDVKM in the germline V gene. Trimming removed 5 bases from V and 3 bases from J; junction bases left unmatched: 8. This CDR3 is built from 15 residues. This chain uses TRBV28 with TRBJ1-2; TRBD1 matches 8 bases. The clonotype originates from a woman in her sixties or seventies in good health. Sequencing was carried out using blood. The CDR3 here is CASSLGTGSDYGYTF. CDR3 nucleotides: TGTGCCAGCAGTCTAGGGACAGGCTCAGACTATGGCTACACCTTC.